This TCR beta chain was documented in a study of blood T cells in healthy people across ages. General observations from the study: Long-lived and aged donors differed, with more naive CD4+ cells and higher diversity in the long-lived.

Ten or more counts support this clonotype. Its antigen is not identified. This CDR3 is 14 amino acids long. CDR1 is DFQATT and CDR2 is SNEGSKA in the germline V gene (reference sequence). V was trimmed by 1 base and J by 3 bases, leaving 13 bases between them. Then a second PCR, running about 6 to 11 cycles, was carried out with a sample-barcoded 5' primer and a J-beta primer mix. Each CDR3 protein is one row after TCRdb ran MiXCR on the 5' RACE reads. The sample holds some 1.5 million distinct CDR3 sequences, 28% seen once. Ranging in age from about 6 to 95, the donors were healthy Caucasian individuals from Russia. Total RNA extracted from each sample amounted to at least 6 micrograms.

The sequence derives from a woman under 40 in good health. The sequenced sample consisted of blood. The chain joins TRBV20-1 to TRBJ2-7; D possibly matches TRBD1 or TRBD2 (7 bases each). The CDR3 nucleotides read TGCAGTGCTAGAGTTCCAGGGGGGGTCTACGAGCAGTACTTC. Protein product: CSARVPGGVYEQYF.